The clone carrying this T cell receptor (beta chain) was counted a few times. Its antigen is not known. UMIs were added to TCR cDNA along with a universal primer site when it was made by 5'RACE template switching. One entry per CDR3 protein results from TCRdb running MiXCR on the 5' RACE reads. The sample holds roughly 300,000 distinct CDR3 sequences, less than 9.5% seen once. The source of the sample is a study of T cells after yellow fever vaccination. Points from the study as a whole: Most clones from primary vaccination were detected again post-booster (approximately 97% CD4, roughly 90% CD8).

The CDR3 totals 11 residues. Germline V gives CDR1 SQVTM, CDR2 ANQGSEA. Trimming left V 2 bases short and J 4 bases short, with 5 bases between. Sequenced material: PBMCs, taken about 49 days after the first yellow fever vaccination. This clonotype originated in a man in his late teens or twenties who received the YFV17D yellow fever vaccine. This rearrangement joins TRBV29-1 to TRBJ1-2; D perhaps matches TRBD1 (5 bases). In nucleotides, the CDR3 is TGCAGCGTTGAACAGGGCTATGGCTACACCTTC. Residues: CSVEQGYGYTF.